Each of the 15 T cell receptor beta chains below was sequenced from the same sample in a study of OX40 agonist ivuxolimab in advanced cancers. Produced via immunoSEQ multiplex PCR; TCRdb's table is partial and in-frame only. The sample includes about 19,000 clones, less than 90% of them seen just once. Sequenced here: CD4+ or CD8+ T cells sorted from blood, sampled in a trial of the OX40 agonist ivuxolimab. The source of these receptors is an adult with an advanced solid tumor such as melanoma, head and neck, liver or kidney cancer.

The chain has TRBV4-3 and TRBJ2-7, with 11 positions matching TRBD2. CDR1 is LGHNA and CDR2 is YSLEER in the germline V gene. The length of the CDR3 is 18 residues. J was trimmed by 1 base and V by 0 bases; bases with no gene match: 8. The CDR3: CASSQEGLAGGSSYEQYF. CDR3 DNA: TGCGCCAGCAGCCAAGAAGGGCTAGCGGGAGGCTCGTCCTACGAGCAGTACTTC.

The V gene is TRBV28, the J gene TRBJ2-3; tentative D call: TRBD1 (6 bases). Per the germline V gene, CDR1 is MDHEN and CDR2 is SYDVKM. The V end lost 8 bases, the J end lost 2 bases, and 14 bases lay between the germline ends. This CDR3 has 14 amino acids. This CDR3 reads CASSDRRNTDTQYF. DNA for the CDR3: TGTGCCAGCTCCGACAGGCGTAACACAGATACGCAGTATTTT.

The V and J genes are TRBV10-1 and TRBJ2-7; D is uncertain. Germline-derived CDR1 and CDR2 are WNHNN and SYGVQD (reference sequence). Between the trimmed V and J ends, which lost 4 bases and 0 bases, there was a span of 7 bases. This CDR3 comprises 13 residues. The CDR3 reads CASSVDGSYEQYF. CDR3 coding DNA: TGCGCCAGCAGTGTCGACGGCTCCTACGAGCAGTACTTC.

In DNA form, the CDR3 reads TGTGCCAGCAGTTTGACTAGCGGCTCCTACAATGAGCAGTTCTTC. It is translated as CASSLTSGSYNEQFF. The chain carries TRBV28 and TRBJ2-1, with 9 positions matching TRBD2. The CDR3 is made up of 15 amino acids. In germline, CDR1 is MDHEN, CDR2 SYDVKM. V lost 3 bases, J lost 0 bases, and 0 bases stayed unmatched.

The rearrangement uses TRBV5-1 and TRBJ2-2, with D maybe TRBD1 (5 bases). Germline lookup yields CDR1 SGHRS and CDR2 YFSETQ. This CDR3 has 15 amino acids. V was pared by 0 bases and J by 7 bases, with 13 bases between. The CDR3 DNA sequence: TGCGCCAGCAGCTTGGAACGGCAGGGCGTCGGGGAGCTGTTTTTT. Translating it yields CASSLERQGVGELFF.

This chain uses TRBV18 with TRBJ2-3, with 10 bases fitting TRBD2. The CDR3 length is 17 residues. CDR1 and CDR2 from the germline V gene are KGHSH and LQKENI. V shed 2 bases, J shed 3 bases, and the junction held 8 bases outside the gene matches. The CDR3 region is CASSPSQAGGPTDTQYF. In DNA form, the CDR3 reads TGTGCCAGCTCACCATCTCAAGCGGGAGGGCCGACAGATACGCAGTATTTT.

This chain joins TRBV2 and TRBJ2-7, with 7 nucleotides matching TRBD1. V lost 3 bases, J lost 4 bases, and 9 bases stayed unmatched. There are 15 residues in the CDR3. Germline loops: CDR1 SNHLY, CDR2 FYNNEI. Here the CDR3 DNA reads TGTGCCAGCAGTGACCCCCGGGACAGATCGTACGAGCAGTACTTC. Translated, it gives CASSDPRDRSYEQYF.

The rearrangement links TRBV28 to TRBJ2-1; D is uncertain. V lost 4 bases and J 8 bases, leaving 15 bases between the germline ends. The CDR3 spans 14 residues. CDR1 and CDR2 (germline): MDHEN, SYDVKM. This chain's CDR3 is CASSSTGLDDEQFF. The CDR3 DNA sequence: TGTGCCAGCAGTTCGACTGGGTTAGATGATGAGCAGTTCTTC.

A few counts support this clone. The chain joins TRBV6-1 to TRBJ1-5; unclear D gene. Germline V gene data show CDR1 as MNHNS and CDR2 as SASEGT. The CDR3 is 14 amino acids. V lost 2 bases and J 6 bases, leaving 11 bases between the germline ends. The CDR3 protein is CASSEFGFSQPQHF. The CDR3 DNA sequence: TGTGCCAGCAGTGAATTCGGTTTCAGTCAGCCCCAGCATTTT.

This clone was detected only once. This chain links TRBV18 with TRBJ2-1; 12 nucleotides match TRBD2. Germline trimming cut 5 bases from V and 7 bases from J; bases unmatched to any gene: 6. The germline V gene has CDR1 KGHSH and CDR2 LQKENI. The CDR3 extends over 15 amino acids. Written as DNA, the CDR3 is TGTGCCAGCTCAACGACTAGCGGGAGTCCGAATGAGCAGTTCTTC. Protein: CASSTTSGSPNEQFF.

The chain is built from TRBV10-1 and TRBJ2-2; 11 bases align to TRBD1. This CDR3 has 18 residues. Germline V gene data show CDR1 as WNHNN and CDR2 as SYGVQD (reference sequence). V lost 0 bases and J lost 5; bases outside the gene matches: 8. CDR3 loop: CASSESGQGQGVTGELFF. The CDR3 DNA is TGCGCCAGCAGTGAGTCGGGCCAGGGACAGGGGGTGACCGGGGAGCTGTTTTTT.

The chain has TRBV7-3 and TRBJ2-3; D gene uncertain. Trimming took 6 bases from V and 0 from J, leaving 13 bases between them. Germline-derived CDR1 and CDR2 are SGHTA and FQGTGA. The CDR3 consists of 15 residues. The CDR3 region has the DNA TGTGCCAGCAGTTCCCACCTGCAGAGCACAGATACGCAGTATTTT. Translation: CASSSHLQSTDTQYF.

The gene calls are TRBV11-2 and TRBJ1-4; D is undetermined. The CDR3 spans 14 residues. The V gene lost 1 base and the J gene lost 4 bases, with 7 bases spanning the gap. Germline values: CDR1 SGHAT, CDR2 FQNNGV. In DNA, the CDR3 is TGTGCCAGCAGCTTAGCCCCAAGTAATGAAAAACTGTTTTTT. This gives the protein CASSLAPSNEKLFF. Looking up the rest from reference TRBV11-2 and TRBJ1-4 gives the full variable domain: EAGVAQSPRYKIIEKRQSVAFWCNPISGHATLYWYQQILGQGPKLLIQFQNNGVVDDSQLPKDRFSAERLKGVDSTLKIQPAKLEDSAVYLCASSLAPSNEKLFFGSGTQLSVL.

The rearrangement joins TRBV7-8 to TRBJ2-5, with D tentatively TRBD2 (7 bases). Germline lookup yields CDR1 SGHVS and CDR2 FQNEAQ. The CDR3 extends over 13 amino acids. V gave up 3 bases and J gave up 7 bases, with 12 bases separating them. The CDR3 protein is CASSLGGAVTQYF. CDR3 nucleotides: TGTGCCAGCAGCTTGGGGGGGGCTGTGACCCAGTACTTC.

The rearrangement links TRBV10-3 to TRBJ2-7, with a weak D call TRBD1 (5 bases). Trimming took off 3 bases at V and 6 bases at J, with 15 bases between the two ends. The V gene's germline CDR1 is ENHRY and CDR2 SYGVKD. The CDR3 contains 14 residues. The chain's CDR3 is CAISEAVPRAEQYF. In DNA form, the CDR3 reads TGTGCCATCAGTGAAGCTGTCCCCAGGGCCGAGCAGTACTTC.